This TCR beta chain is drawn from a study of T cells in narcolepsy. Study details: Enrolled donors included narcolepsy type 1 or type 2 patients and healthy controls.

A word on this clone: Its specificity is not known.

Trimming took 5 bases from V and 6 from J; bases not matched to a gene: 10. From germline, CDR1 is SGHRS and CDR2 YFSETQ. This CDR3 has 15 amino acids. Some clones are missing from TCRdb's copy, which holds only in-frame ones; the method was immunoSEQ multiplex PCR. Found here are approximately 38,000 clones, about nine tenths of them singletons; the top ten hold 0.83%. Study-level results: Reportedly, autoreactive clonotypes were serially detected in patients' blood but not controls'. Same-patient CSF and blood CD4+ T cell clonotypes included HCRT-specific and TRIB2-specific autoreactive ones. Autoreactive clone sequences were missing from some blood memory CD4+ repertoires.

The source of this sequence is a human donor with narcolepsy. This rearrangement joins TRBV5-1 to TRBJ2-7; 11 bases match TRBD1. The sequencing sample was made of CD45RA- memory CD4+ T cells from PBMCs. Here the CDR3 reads CASSHSWTGGSEQYF. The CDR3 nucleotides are TGCGCCAGCAGTCATTCGTGGACAGGGGGCAGCGAGCAGTACTTC.